This TCR beta chain is drawn from a study of beta chain features in type 1 diabetes. As for the study in general: All samples yielded over 95,000,000 examined sorted cells.

General observations from the study: The study found moderately but significantly shorter TCRB CDR3s in all four CD4+ subsets of Type 1 diabetes patients. A possible short-template PCR bias applies equally to patients and controls. Overrepresentation of cells with high TCR expression could result from cDNA sequencing.

This clone was counted between two and nine times. Its target is not known. This CDR3 spans 16 amino acids. After removal of 0 bases from V and 5 bases from J, the junction contained 6 bases not matched to a gene. The germline V gene encodes CDR1 SGHNT and CDR2 YYREEE (reference sequence). Every isolated RNA sample was fully reverse transcribed, so sequencing captured expressed TCRB transcripts. Measured with immunoSEQ multiplex PCR; TCRdb has only the in-frame clones, and not every one. The sample comprises about 260,000 clones, roughly 20% of which are singletons, and 0.025% to 0.035% rests with the top ten.

This TCR was sampled from a middle-aged woman with type 1 diabetes. Sample: naive CD4+ T cells from blood. The chain couples TRBV5-4 to TRBJ2-1; 9 bases match TRBD2. CDR3 sequence reads: CASSLGGGRANNEQFF. In nucleotides, the CDR3 is TGTGCCAGCAGCTTGGGGGGCGGGAGGGCCAACAATGAGCAGTTCTTC.